This TCR beta chain was sequenced in a study of PD-1 blockade in classical Hodgkin lymphoma. Some clones are missing from TCRdb's copy, which holds only in-frame ones; the method was immunoSEQ multiplex PCR. The repertoire consists of some 58,000 clones, with around 90% occurring once and the leading ten covering 10%. Losses at the gene ends were 4 bases for V and 8 bases for J; bases not matched to a gene: 6. Germline values: CDR1 SGHDN, CDR2 FVKESK. The CDR3 is made up of 14 amino acids. On this clone: Its target is unknown.

The time point: cycle 4 day 1 (C4D1), after less than seven weeks of nivolumab. All patients experienced relapse after autologous stem cell transplantation, and brentuximab vedotin exposure was variable. The study's findings and limits: Patients newly diagnosed and complete responders had comparable baseline diversity. According to reports, newly diagnosed patients had lower baseline TCR diversity than healthy donors, and relapsed/refractory patients had lower baseline TCR diversity still.

This sequence was found in a human donor with classical Hodgkin lymphoma. The chain joins TRBV14 to TRBJ1-4; 8 bases are shared with TRBD1. This specimen was peripheral blood mononuclear cells (PBMCs), taken before the fourth cycle of nivolumab. The CDR3 here is CASSRLGTGEKLFF. CDR3 in DNA: TGTGCCAGCAGCCGGTTGGGGACAGGCGAAAAACTGTTTTTT.